This TCR beta chain stems from a study of PD-1 blockade in classical Hodgkin lymphoma. The study, taken as a whole, reports: In CD4+ cells, TCR diversity went up significantly by C4D1, but in CD8+ cells it did not.

The V end lost 4 bases, the J end lost 7 bases, and 10 bases lay between the germline ends. The CDR3 runs to 12 residues. Germline V CDR1 and CDR2: MGHDK, SYGVNS. After autologous stem cell transplantation all patients relapsed, and prior brentuximab vedotin exposure differed between cohorts. Clones were sequenced by immunoSEQ multiplex PCR, and TCRdb holds only the in-frame ones, with some missing. The repertoire consists of some 40,000 clones, with over 65% occurring once and the leading ten covering 9.5% to 13%. The table lists this clone with a count of one. Antigen: not known. The sequencing used peripheral blood mononuclear cells (PBMCs), collected at baseline. The source of this sequence is a human donor with classical Hodgkin lymphoma. V gene TRBV25-1 combines with J gene TRBJ1-2; no clear D gene. The CDR3 here is CASSAGVAGYTF. The CDR3 DNA is TGTGCCAGCAGTGCGGGAGTTGCTGGCTACACCTTC.